This TCR beta chain was recorded in a study of T-cell reconstitution after alpha-beta-depleted transplantation in children (dated by TCRdb to about 2016). With respect to the entire study: Using TCR repertoire profiling, the study quantitatively followed how T-cell immune reconstitution unfolded in children after TCRalphabeta/CD19-depleted allogeneic hematopoietic cell transplantation.

The CDR3 has 14 amino acids, counting the end cysteine and phenylalanine. Just the 42-base CDR3 DNA is kept, in frame starting at base 1. CDR1 and CDR2, per the germline V gene, are SGHAT and FQNNGV. V has 4 bases trimmed and J has 8 bases trimmed; junction bases matching no gene number 8. The treatment or condition label on this specimen signifies: allogeneic hematopoietic cell transplantation with graft depleted of TCRalphabeta T cells and CD19 B cells. The children who served as transplant recipients had been given grafts of TCRalphabeta/CD19-depleted allogeneic hematopoietic cells. Comments on this clonotype: No cognate antigen has been identified for it. No base-level quality is on record; no much larger clone is a single base apart.

The library was built by means of PCR. The sequencer was an Illumina HiSeq 2500. Molecular barcoding was employed in the preparation of TCR libraries, with unique molecular identifiers being used to normalize TCRbeta repertoire quantification. TCRdb redid the processing of the public reads, applying fastp at Q25 and MiXCR, and retained in-frame beta chains. Every entry covers one CDR3 protein and lists the most common genes and DNA from its rows. In all, the sample holds 300,000 to 400,000 distinct CDR3 sequences, and over 20% of those were seen once. Approximately 10% of the sample comes from the top ten. What the work shows at the level of the full study, not this receptor alone: In some patients, the high TCRbeta diversity seen at day 60 was put down to recipient T cells and intrathymic progenitors that had survived conditioning. The apparently early recovery of alphabetaT-cell counts about two months after transplant reportedly depended on only several hundred rapidly expanded clones that came from non-depleted graft cells. Hyperexpanded clone frequencies declined over subsequent months; after one year, T-cell counts and TCRbeta diversity were mostly attributed to newly produced T cells.

The chain is assembled from TRBV11-2 and TRBJ2-1, and 7 bases in between align with TRBD2. This receptor was identified in a male patient under 18 who had a stem cell transplant for acute lymphoblastic leukemia, so the T cells may come from the graft donor. This material consisted of PBMCs, mostly from graft donor cells, taken 180 days after TCRalphabeta/CD19-depleted stem cell transplant. The nucleotides are TGTGCCAGCAGCTCCCCACGACTAGCCCATGAGCAGTTCTTC. This gives the protein CASSSPRLAHEQFF.